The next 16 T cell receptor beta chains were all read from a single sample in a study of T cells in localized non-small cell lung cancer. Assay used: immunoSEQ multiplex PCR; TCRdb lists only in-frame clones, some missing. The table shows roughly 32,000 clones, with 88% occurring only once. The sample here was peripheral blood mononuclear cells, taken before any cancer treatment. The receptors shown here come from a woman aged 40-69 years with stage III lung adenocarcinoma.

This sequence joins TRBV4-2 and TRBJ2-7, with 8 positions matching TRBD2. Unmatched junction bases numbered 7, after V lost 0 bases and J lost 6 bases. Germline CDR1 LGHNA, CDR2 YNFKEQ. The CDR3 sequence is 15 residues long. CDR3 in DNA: TGTGCCAGCAGCCAAGACCCGGGGGGGTCCGGCGAGCAGTACTTC. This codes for CASSQDPGGSGEQYF.

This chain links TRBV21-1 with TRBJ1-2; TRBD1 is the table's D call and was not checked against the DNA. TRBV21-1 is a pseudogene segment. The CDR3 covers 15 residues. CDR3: CASSAPGQNNYGYTF. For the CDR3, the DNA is TGTGCCAGCAGCGCCCCGGGACAGAATAACTATGGCTACACCTTC.

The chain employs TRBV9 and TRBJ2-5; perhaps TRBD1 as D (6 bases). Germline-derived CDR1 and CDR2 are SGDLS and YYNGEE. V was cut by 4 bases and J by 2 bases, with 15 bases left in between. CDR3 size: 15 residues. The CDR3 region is CASSTTGTLQETQYF. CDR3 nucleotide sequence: TGTGCCAGCAGCACAACGGGGACACTACAAGAGACCCAGTACTTC.

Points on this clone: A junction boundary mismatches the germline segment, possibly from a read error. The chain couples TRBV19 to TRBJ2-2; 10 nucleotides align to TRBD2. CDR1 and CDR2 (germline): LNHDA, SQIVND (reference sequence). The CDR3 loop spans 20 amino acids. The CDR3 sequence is CASTKDGWASGRYGHRGAVF. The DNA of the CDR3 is TGTGCCAGTACTAAAGATGGATGGGCTAGCGGGAGATACGGACACCGGGGAGCTGTTTTT.

This chain's CDR3 is CASSHNSYNEQFF. CDR3 in DNA: TGTGCCAGCTCCCATAATTCCTACAATGAGCAGTTCTTC. The chain has TRBV18 and TRBJ2-1; D unresolved. The V gene lost 6 bases and the J gene lost 1 base, with 7 bases spanning the gap. Per the germline V gene, CDR1 is KGHSH and CDR2 is LQKENI. The CDR3 loop spans 13 amino acids.

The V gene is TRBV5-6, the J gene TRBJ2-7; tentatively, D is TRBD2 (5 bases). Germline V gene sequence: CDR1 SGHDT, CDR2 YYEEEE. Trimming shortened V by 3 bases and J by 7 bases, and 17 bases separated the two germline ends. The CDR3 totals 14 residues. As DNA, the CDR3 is TGTGCCAGCAGCTGGCCCGGGGTCGCAGAAGAGCAGTACTTC. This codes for CASSWPGVAEEQYF.

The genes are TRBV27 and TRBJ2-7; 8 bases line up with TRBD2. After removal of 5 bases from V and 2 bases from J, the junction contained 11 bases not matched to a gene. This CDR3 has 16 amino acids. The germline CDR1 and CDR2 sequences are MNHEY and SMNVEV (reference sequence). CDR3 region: CASSPRPIAGTYEQYF. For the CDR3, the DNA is TGTGCCAGCAGTCCAAGACCTATAGCGGGAACCTACGAGCAGTACTTC.

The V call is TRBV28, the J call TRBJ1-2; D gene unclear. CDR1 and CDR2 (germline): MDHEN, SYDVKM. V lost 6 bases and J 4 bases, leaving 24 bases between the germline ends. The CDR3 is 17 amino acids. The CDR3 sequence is CASRPLGGQTPFYGYTF. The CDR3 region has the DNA TGTGCCAGCAGGCCTTTGGGCGGGCAGACTCCCTTCTATGGCTACACCTTC.

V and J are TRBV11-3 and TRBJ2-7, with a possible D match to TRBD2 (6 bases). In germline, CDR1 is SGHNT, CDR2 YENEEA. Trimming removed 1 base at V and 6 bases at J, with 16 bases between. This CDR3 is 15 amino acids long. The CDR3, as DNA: TGTGCCAGCAGCTTAGCCGGGGGAACGATGGGCGAGCAGTACTTC. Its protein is CASSLAGGTMGEQYF. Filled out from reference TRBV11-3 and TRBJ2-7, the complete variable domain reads EAGVVQSPRYKIIEKKQPVAFWCNPISGHNTLYWYLQNLGQGPELLIRYENEEAVDDSQLPKDRFSAERLKGVDSTLKIQPAELGDSAVYLCASSLAGGTMGEQYFGPGTRLTVT.

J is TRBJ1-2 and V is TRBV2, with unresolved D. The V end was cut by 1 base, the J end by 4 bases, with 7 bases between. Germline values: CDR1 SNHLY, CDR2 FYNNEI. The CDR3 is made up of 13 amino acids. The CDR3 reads CASSEVGGYGYTF. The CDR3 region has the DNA TGTGCCAGCAGTGAAGTGGGAGGCTATGGCTACACCTTC.

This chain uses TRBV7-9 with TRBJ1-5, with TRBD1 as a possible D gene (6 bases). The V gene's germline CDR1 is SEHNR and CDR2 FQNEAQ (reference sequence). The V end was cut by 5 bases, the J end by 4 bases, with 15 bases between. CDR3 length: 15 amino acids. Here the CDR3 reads CASSPPGGLNQPQHF. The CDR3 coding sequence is TGTGCCAGCAGCCCCCCGGGGGGCCTAAATCAGCCCCAGCATTTT.

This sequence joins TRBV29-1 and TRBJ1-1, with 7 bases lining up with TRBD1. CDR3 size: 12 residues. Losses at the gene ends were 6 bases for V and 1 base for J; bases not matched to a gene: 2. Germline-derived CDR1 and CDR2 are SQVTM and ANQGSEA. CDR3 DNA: TGCAGCGTACGGACAGGGAACACTGAAGCTTTCTTT. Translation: CSVRTGNTEAFF.

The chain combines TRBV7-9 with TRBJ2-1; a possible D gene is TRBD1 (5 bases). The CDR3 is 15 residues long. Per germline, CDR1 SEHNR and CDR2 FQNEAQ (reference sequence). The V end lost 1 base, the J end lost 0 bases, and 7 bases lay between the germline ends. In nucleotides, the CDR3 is TGTGCCAGCAGCTTAGTTAGGGGCTCCTACAATGAGCAGTTCTTC. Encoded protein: CASSLVRGSYNEQFF.

The CDR3 coding sequence is TGCGCCAGCATGTTCGACAGTCAGAACACTGAAGCTTTCTTT. Its translation: CASMFDSQNTEAFF. The chain couples TRBV5-1 to TRBJ1-1; possibly TRBD1 for D (5 bases). V gave up 6 bases and J gave up 1 base, with 13 bases separating them. Germline lookup yields CDR1 SGHRS and CDR2 YFSETQ. The CDR3 contains 14 residues.

CDR3 residues: CASSPVPNQETQYF. CDR3 sequence (DNA): TGTGCCAGCAGCCCCGTCCCCAACCAAGAGACCCAGTACTTC. V and J are TRBV7-6 and TRBJ2-5; no firm D call. The CDR3 spans 14 residues. Trimming took 5 bases from V and 0 from J, leaving 10 bases between them. Germline lookup yields CDR1 SGHVS and CDR2 FNYEAQ.

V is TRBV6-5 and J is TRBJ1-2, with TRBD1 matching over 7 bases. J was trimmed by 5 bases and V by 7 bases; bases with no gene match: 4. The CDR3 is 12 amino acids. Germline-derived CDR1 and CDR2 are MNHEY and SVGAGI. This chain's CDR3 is CASTGGDYGYTF. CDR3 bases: TGTGCCAGCACAGGGGGGGATTATGGCTACACCTTC.